Reported below is one T cell receptor (beta chain). The antigen remains undetermined. This record comes from a study of T cell responses to AZD1222 COVID-19 vaccine. Whole-study findings and limits: Two doses of AZD1222 preceded a rise in Spike-specific TCR breadth and depth. Reportedly, close to half of spike-specific TCRs are directed against unmutated variant regions. At baseline, just five to seven AZD1222 recipients tested seropositive. There were mostly white British donors and more females than males, and clonal diversity was possibly underestimated.

V lost 4 bases and J 8 bases, leaving 30 bases between the germline ends. The CDR3 has 18 residues. The germline gives CDR1 SGHRS, CDR2 YFSETQ. Produced via immunoSEQ multiplex PCR; TCRdb's table is partial and in-frame only. The sample has 150,000 to 250,000 clones; about 94% are singletons. The J gene is TRBJ1-2, the V gene TRBV5-1, with D perhaps TRBD1 (5 bases). This sample comprised peripheral blood, obtained 28 days after the second AZD1222 dose. The clonotype was recovered from an adult who received the AZD1222 COVID-19 vaccine. The CDR3 nucleotides read TGCGCCAGCAGCCCAGGATTGGGCCCCCGTGGGACCGGAGAAGGCTACACCTTC. It codes for CASSPGLGPRGTGEGYTF.